This TCR beta chain is drawn from a study of PD-L1 blockade in urothelial cancer. Looking at the study overall: At some point between 2013 and 2015, patients got going on atezolizumab, taking 1,200 mg intravenously every 3 weeks. The authors examined blood 3 weeks (second dose) and 6 weeks after treatment start. The study recovered a median of roughly 150,000 T cells per blood sample. Study-wide findings and caveats: When measured at 3 weeks, tumor-associated blood clones expanded more in durable-benefit patients.

Some clones are missing from TCRdb's copy, which holds only in-frame ones; the method was immunoSEQ multiplex PCR. Of 25,000 to 35,000 clones listed, over 70% are singletons. This CDR3 comprises 16 residues. Remarks on this clone: Antigen unknown.

The TCR originated in a man between 50 and 59 years old with urothelial cancer. This material consisted of PBMCs, taken around atezolizumab (anti-PD-L1) treatment. This chain joins TRBV21-1 and TRBJ2-2; the table's TRBD1 call for D was not verified on the DNA. TRBV21-1 is assigned pseudogene status. CDR3 DNA: TGTGCCAGCAGCAAACTATGGCAGGGCCGGACCGGGGAGCTGTTTTTT. Translation: CASSKLWQGRTGELFF.